This T cell receptor (beta chain) was identified during a study of blood T cell repertoires in COVID-19. Whole-study context: Whether acute or convalescent, the COVID-19 samples came from the United States, Italy and Spain.

The CDR3 runs to 14 residues. Losses at the gene ends were 4 bases for V and 10 bases for J; bases not matched to a gene: 10. Germline V gene lookup returns CDR1 SGHDN and CDR2 FVKESK. Assay: immunoSEQ multiplex PCR; the TCRdb copy retains only in-frame clones and omits some. The sample contains more than 90,000 clones, 86% of which appear only once. Sequencing was performed on peripheral blood. The rearrangement joins TRBV14 to TRBJ2-4; TRBD1 agrees at 7 bases. This TCR was recovered from an older man who had recovered from COVID-19. CDR3 sequence: CASSRSGQDQIQYF. In DNA form, the CDR3 reads TGTGCCAGCAGCCGATCCGGACAGGACCAAATTCAGTACTTC.